One and the same sample provided the 15 T cell receptor beta chains below, sequenced in a study of blood T cell repertoires in COVID-19. TCRdb's copy holds only in-frame clones and misses some; the assay was immunoSEQ multiplex PCR. The data show approximately 360,000 clones, 88% seen once. The sample was PBMCs or T cells enriched from blood (not recorded which). The receptors originated from a woman aged 25 to 39 with acute COVID-19.

This clone was recorded once. The chain has TRBV7-6 and TRBJ1-6, with D unclear. The CDR3 has 15 residues. V lost 2 bases and J 7 bases, leaving 12 bases between the germline ends. The germline V gene has CDR1 SGHVS and CDR2 FNYEAQ. CDR3 bases: TGTGCCAGCAGCTTATCCGAGAAATCGAATTCACCCCTCCACTTT. Translating it yields CASSLSEKSNSPLHF.

The count of this clone is one. The chain joins TRBV10-3 to TRBJ1-1; D is undetermined. V lost 4 bases to trimming and J lost 2 bases, with 5 bases between them. The germline CDR1 and CDR2 sequences are ENHRY and SYGVKD. CDR3 size: 12 residues. The CDR3 nucleotides read TGTGCCATCAGTGTTAGTAACACTGAAGCTTTCTTT. Translated, it gives CAISVSNTEAFF.

The rearrangement links TRBV19 to TRBJ1-5, with 12 bases aligning to TRBD1. The V gene end was trimmed by 6 bases and the J gene end by 0 bases; junction bases not matched to a gene: 6. The CDR3 spans 17 residues. Germline V gene sequence: CDR1 LNHDA, CDR2 SQIVND (reference sequence). CDR3 sequence (DNA): TGTGCCAGTAGGACGGGACAGGGGGCGCATAGCAATCAGCCCCAGCATTTT. It encodes CASRTGQGAHSNQPQHF.

The V gene is TRBV6-5, the J gene TRBJ1-1; D not resolved. Germline V CDR1 and CDR2: MNHEY, SVGAGI. The CDR3 consists of 14 residues. Trimming removed 6 bases from V and 1 base from J, with 12 bases in between. In DNA, the CDR3 is TGTGCCAGCAGCCGTGAGCATGGGAACACTGAAGCTTTCTTT. Its translation: CASSREHGNTEAFF.

This clone appeared once. The chain couples TRBV29-1 to TRBJ2-3; TRBD1 is a possible D gene (5 bases). CDR1 and CDR2 from the germline V gene are SQVTM and ANQGSEA. CDR3 length equals 11 residues. V lost 4 bases, J lost 11 bases, and 13 bases lay in between. The CDR3 spells CSVVVIREQYF. The CDR3 region has the DNA TGCAGCGTTGTGGTTATCAGGGAGCAGTATTTT.

V and J are TRBV19 and TRBJ2-7; 7 bases are shared with TRBD2. The CDR3 sequence is 16 residues long. Trimming removed 3 bases from V and 3 bases from J; junction bases left unmatched: 11. Germline CDR1 reads LNHDA; CDR2 reads SQIVND (reference sequence). The CDR3 is CASSMGSSGVYYEQYF. In DNA form, the CDR3 reads TGTGCCAGTAGTATGGGGTCGAGCGGGGTCTACTACGAGCAGTACTTC.

In its sample, this clone was seen a few times. V and J are TRBV10-2 and TRBJ1-2; D may be TRBD1 (5 bases). The CDR3 spans 13 residues. Trimming shortened V by 3 bases and J by 6 bases, and 11 bases separated the two germline ends. Germline loops: CDR1 WSHSY, CDR2 SAAADI. The DNA for the CDR3 is TGCGCCAGCAGTGACAGGGAGGGCGATGGCTACACCTTC. It specifies CASSDREGDGYTF.

CDR3 sequence reads: CASSVGLGDTQYF. The CDR3 DNA reads as TGTGCCAGCAGCGTCGGACTAGGGGATACGCAGTATTTT. The chain uses TRBV7-9 and TRBJ2-3; TRBD2 matches 7 bases. CDR1 and CDR2 from the germline V gene are SEHNR and FQNEAQ (reference sequence). Germline trimming cut 5 bases from V and 6 bases from J; bases unmatched to any gene: 5. The length of the CDR3 is 13 residues. Full variable domain (remainder filled in from reference TRBV7-9 and TRBJ2-3): DTGVSQNPRHKITKRGQNVTFRCDPISEHNRLYWYRQTLGQGPEFLTYFQNEAQLEKSRLLSDRFSAERPKGSFSTLEIQRTEQGDSAMYLCASSVGLGDTQYFGPGTRLTVL.

The CDR3 loop reads CASSSGSLGPEAFF. The CDR3 coding sequence is TGTGCCAGCAGCTCCGGGTCTCTCGGTCCTGAAGCTTTCTTT. This chain connects TRBV6-5 to TRBJ1-1; D not certain. Trimming removed 6 bases from V and 6 bases from J, with 17 bases in between. Germline V gene sequence: CDR1 MNHEY, CDR2 SVGAGI. The CDR3 consists of 14 residues.

Concerning this clone itself: Distinct nucleotide sequences in the sample also encode this CDR3. J is TRBJ1-1 and V is TRBV3-1 (or the pseudogene TRBV3-2); D gene unclear. CDR3 length: 14 amino acids. V lost 1 base and J lost 2, with 8 bases in between. Germline loops: CDR1 LGHDT, CDR2 YNNKEL (reference sequence). The CDR3 here is CASSQGGGNTEAFF. The DNA of the CDR3 is TGTGCCAGCAGCCAAGGTGGCGGAAACACTGAAGCTTTCTTT.

The chain is built from TRBV7-9 and TRBJ2-2, with 12 bases matching TRBD2. V dropped 6 bases and J dropped 4; count of bases not matched to a gene: 3. CDR3 size: 15 residues. Germline V gene data show CDR1 as SEHNR and CDR2 as FQNEAQ (reference sequence). The CDR3 DNA reads TGTGCCAGCAGTGAACTAGCGGGGGGCACCGGGGAGCTGTTTTTT. Translating gives CASSELAGGTGELFF.

This clone was recorded a few times. The J gene is TRBJ2-2, the V gene TRBV5-1, with 9 positions matching TRBD1. Trimming cost V 0 bases and J 4 bases; bases outside gene matches: 1. CDR1 is SGHRS, CDR2 YFSETQ, per germline. CDR3 length equals 15 residues. In nucleotides, the CDR3 is TGCGCCAGCAGCTTGGGGACAGGGGTCACCGGGGAGCTGTTTTTT. Residues: CASSLGTGVTGELFF.

The V and J genes are TRBV29-1 and TRBJ1-1; 10 nucleotides agree with TRBD1. Trimming at V came to 8 bases and at J to 7 bases, leaving 7 bases not matched to a gene. The CDR3 runs 12 residues. CDR1 and CDR2 from the germline V gene are SQVTM and ANQGSEA. CDR3 sequence reads: CSTSRDRGEAFF. CDR3 coding DNA: TGCAGCACCTCCCGGGACAGGGGTGAAGCTTTCTTT.

J is TRBJ2-1 and V is TRBV11-2; no clear D gene. Trimming stripped 6 bases from V and 5 bases from J, with 14 bases between. CDR3 length: 14 amino acids. The germline gives CDR1 SGHAT, CDR2 FQNNGV. This CDR3 reads CASSPSLPDNEQFF. The CDR3 nucleotides read TGTGCCAGCAGTCCTTCCCTCCCGGACAATGAGCAGTTCTTC.

The chain carries TRBV27 and TRBJ1-1, with D perhaps matching TRBD1 (6 bases). Germline CDR1 MNHEY, CDR2 SMNVEV (reference sequence). With 0 bases removed from V and 0 bases from J, the gap between germline ends came to 8 bases. CDR3 length: 15 residues. The CDR3 loop is CASSLSWGLNTEAFF. The DNA for the CDR3 is TGTGCCAGCAGTTTATCTTGGGGGCTGAACACTGAAGCTTTCTTT.